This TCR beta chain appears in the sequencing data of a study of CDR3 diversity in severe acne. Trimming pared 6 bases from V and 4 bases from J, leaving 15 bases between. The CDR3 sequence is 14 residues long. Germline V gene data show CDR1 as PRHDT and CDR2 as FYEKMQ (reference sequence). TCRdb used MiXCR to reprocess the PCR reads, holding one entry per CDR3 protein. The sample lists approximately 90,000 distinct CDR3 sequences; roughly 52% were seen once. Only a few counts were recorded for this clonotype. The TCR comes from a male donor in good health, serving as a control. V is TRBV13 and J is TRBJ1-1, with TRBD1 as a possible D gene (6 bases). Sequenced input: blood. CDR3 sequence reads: CASRGRGAGTEAFF. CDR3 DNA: TGTGCCAGCAGAGGTCGGGGGGCAGGCACTGAAGCTTTCTTT. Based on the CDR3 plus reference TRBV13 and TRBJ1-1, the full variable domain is AAGVIQSPRHLIKEKRETATLKCYPIPRHDTVYWYQQGPGQDPQFLISFYEKMQSDKGSIPDRFSAQQFSDYHSELNMSSLELGDSALYFCASRGRGAGTEAFFGQGTRLTVV.